The T cell receptor (beta chain) under discussion was sequenced for a study of monozygotic twins with inflammatory bowel disease. Findings of the study overall: Especially with disease activity, IBD patients had fewer clonotypes in common with others than healthy twins did.

In the case of this clonotype: Its antigen remains unknown.

The CDR3 runs 15 residues. Germline V lookup: CDR1 LNHNV, CDR2 YYDKDF (reference sequence). Every sample had its cDNA made across eight separate reactions. The study subjected TCRalpha and TCRbeta cDNA to two nested PCRs of 16 and 9 cycles. From its re-call of the 5' RACE reads, TCRdb lists each CDR3 protein once, without DNA. Recorded here are some 83,000 distinct CDR3 sequences; the top ten clones represent around 7.2%. The draw for each donor consisted of a single 2.5 ml blood sample. The sequence was collected from a human donor with ulcerative colitis or Crohn's disease, or a healthy co-twin of an affected twin (not recorded which). The chain is built from TRBV15 and TRBJ2-1; TCRdb proposes TRBD1, but this gene call is untestable without DNA. Sequenced sample: blood. CDR3 in amino acids: CATSRAQGSYNEQFF.